The clone carrying this TCR beta chain was observed many times. Its target is not known. Libraries used about 20,000 to 1,100,000 sorted naive CD8 T cells and 10%, 30% or 50% RNA input. As CD8+CD4-CCR7+CD45RA+ cells, naive CD8 T cells were sorted. This entry is derived from a study of molecular identifiers for immune sequencing clone quantification. TCRdb processed the PCR reads anew with MiXCR; each CDR3 protein has one entry. The data contain 600,000 to 650,000 distinct CDR3 sequences, less than 20% of them singletons. Study results and limitations: Naive cells had under 1% of molecules in clones above 20 RNA copies, effectors over 99%.

The germline V gene has CDR1 SGDLS and CDR2 YYNGEE. There are 17 residues in the CDR3. Germline trimming cut 4 bases from V and 7 bases from J; bases unmatched to any gene: 20. Input material: naive CD8+ T cells from blood, with Jurkat cell RNA spiked in. Subset described: FACS-sorted CD8+CD4-CCR7+CD45RA+ naive T cells. The chain has TRBV9 and TRBJ2-7, with 7 bases lining up with TRBD2. This sequence was found in a human donor in good health. Some libraries in this study had Jurkat cell RNA spiked in. CDR3 bases: TGTGCCAGCAGCCCCCCGGGAAGCGGGACCGGAGTTGGTGAGCAGTACTTC. As protein: CASSPPGSGTGVGEQYF.